A selection of T cell receptor beta chains follows, all from one sample in a study of T cells in Graves' hyperthyroidism and ophthalmopathy. TCRdb reanalysed the multiplex PCR reads using MiXCR and keeps one entry per CDR3 protein. The sample includes roughly 290,000 distinct CDR3 sequences, around 13% seen only once; the top ten take roughly 7.7%. Specimen: blood. All receptors come from a woman aged 35 to 49 with Graves' hyperthyroidism. Each CDR3 is given with its conserved first and last residue. Each record gives: CDR3 length, J gene, clone size, D gene, V gene, CDR3 protein, CDR3 DNA. A D gene is named only where the DNA matches it firmly. Not every row has a clone size; where given, it reads once, few, many or a size class.

14 | TRBJ1-5 | many | . | TRBV12-3/TRBV12-4 | CASSLKSIGQPQHF | TGTGCCAGCAGTTTAAAGAGTATCGGCCAGCCCCAGCATTTT
17 | TRBJ2-7 | . | TRBD2 | TRBV3-1 | CASRGVSPGTSVNEQYF | TGTGCCAGCAGGGGGGTAAGCCCCGGGACTAGCGTTAACGAGCAGTACTTC
15 | TRBJ2-3 | . | . | TRBV7-8 | CASSYSGNPTDTQYF | TGTGCCAGCAGCTATAGCGGAAACCCCACAGATACGCAGTATTTT
13 | TRBJ1-1 | many | . | TRBV10-2 | CATRDIWGTEAFF | TGCGCCACCCGGGACATTTGGGGCACTGAAGCTTTCTTT
13 | TRBJ2-2 | many | . | TRBV7-3 | CASSFTRGGELFF | TGTGCCAGCAGCTTCACACGGGGAGGGGAGCTGTTTTTT
15 | TRBJ2-3 | . | . | TRBV6-2/TRBV6-3 | CASYPWGQGTDTQYF | TGTGCCAGCTACCCATGGGGGCAGGGCACAGATACGCAGTATTTT
17 | TRBJ1-1 | many | TRBD1 | TRBV28 | CASSLGQGYLGNTEAFF | TGTGCCAGCAGTTTAGGACAGGGATACTTGGGGAACACTGAAGCTTTCTTT
15 | TRBJ2-7 | many | . | TRBV5-1 | CASSFSPRWDYEQYF | TGCGCCAGCAGCTTTAGCCCGAGATGGGACTACGAGCAGTACTTC
13 | TRBJ2-7 | many | . | TRBV5-1 | CASSFSGSHEQYF | TGCGCCAGCAGCTTTTCAGGGTCCCACGAGCAGTACTTC
14 | TRBJ2-2 | . | TRBD1 | TRBV19 | CASKGQVATGELFF | TGTGCCAGTAAGGGACAGGTGGCCACCGGGGAGCTGTTTTTT
15 | TRBJ1-1 | many | TRBD1 | TRBV5-1 | CASSPGQGAATEAFF | TGCGCCAGCAGCCCAGGACAGGGGGCGGCCACTGAAGCTTTCTTT
18 | TRBJ2-5 | many | TRBD2 | TRBV7-2 | CASSLLSQASGRLETQYF | TGTGCCAGCAGCTTATTAAGTCAGGCTAGCGGGAGGCTGGAGACCCAGTACTTC
14 | TRBJ2-7 | many | TRBD2 | TRBV11-2 | CASRPTSGSYEQYF | TGTGCCAGCCGACCGACTAGCGGGAGCTACGAGCAGTACTTC
14 | TRBJ1-1 | many | . | TRBV20-1 | CSARRSGVDTEAFF | TGCAGTGCTAGACGTTCAGGGGTAGACACTGAAGCTTTCTTT
19 | TRBJ1-5 | many | . | TRBV12-5 | CASGLVQRGVLYSNQPQHF | TGTGCTAGTGGTTTGGTACAAAGGGGGGTCCTATATAGCAATCAGCCCCAGCATTTT
12 | TRBJ2-7 | many | . | TRBV12-3/TRBV12-4 | CASSLDGGEQYF | TGTGCCAGCAGTTTAGACGGCGGCGAGCAGTACTTC
16 | TRBJ1-5 | . | TRBD1 | TRBV12-3/TRBV12-4 | CASSSNDRGQDQPQHF | TGTGCCAGCAGCTCAAACGACAGGGGGCAAGATCAGCCCCAGCATTTT
12 | TRBJ1-1 | many | TRBD1 | TRBV12-3/TRBV12-4 | CASSRTGWGAFF | TGTGCCAGCAGTAGGACAGGCTGGGGAGCTTTCTTT
13 | TRBJ1-1 | many | . | TRBV20-1 | CSVPGVGNTEAFF | TGCAGTGTCCCAGGGGTGGGAAACACTGAAGCTTTCTTT
16 | TRBJ1-1 | . | TRBD1 | TRBV19 | CASRTGTATKNTEAFF | TGTGCCAGTAGGACCGGGACAGCCACAAAGAACACTGAAGCTTTCTTT
13 | TRBJ2-5 | . | . | TRBV28 | CASRTVVEETQYF | TGTGCCAGCAGGACGGTGGTAGAGGAGACCCAGTACTTC
13 | TRBJ1-5 | many | . | TRBV18 | CASSTVPNQPQHF | TGTGCCAGCTCGACAGTTCCGAATCAGCCCCAGCATTTT
14 | TRBJ2-2 | few | . | TRBV20-1 | CSARPGTGTGELFF | TGCAGTGCCAGACCCGGGACGGGGACCGGGGAGCTGTTTTTT
16 | TRBJ1-2 | many | . | TRBV7-8 | CASSLAKTGPLYGYTF | TGTGCCAGCAGCTTAGCAAAGACAGGCCCCCTCTATGGCTACACCTTC
12 | TRBJ2-1 | many | . | TRBV7-3 | CASSLGHNEQFF | TGTGCCAGCAGCTTAGGCCACAATGAGCAGTTCTTC
14 | TRBJ1-6 | many | TRBD1 | TRBV7-8 | CASSSRGYNSPLHF | TGTGCCAGCAGCTCCAGGGGGTATAATTCACCCCTCCACTTT
16 | TRBJ2-5 | many | . | TRBV24-1 | CATSDIQRGQKETQYF | TGTGCCACCAGTGATATACAACGGGGACAAAAAGAGACCCAGTACTTC
15 | TRBJ2-2 | many | . | TRBV7-9 | CASSLVGGGPGELFF | TGTGCCAGCAGCTTAGTGGGCGGTGGCCCCGGGGAGCTGTTTTTT
15 | TRBJ2-5 | many | TRBD2 | TRBV10-1 | CASSETSGLQETQYF | TGCGCCAGCAGTGAGACTAGCGGGCTCCAAGAGACCCAGTACTTC
14 | TRBJ2-4 | . | . | TRBV12-3/TRBV12-4 | CASTPGPRKYIQYF | TGTGCCAGCACCCCAGGACCGAGAAAATACATTCAGTACTTC
17 | TRBJ2-1 | . | . | TRBV12-3/TRBV12-4 | CASSLNPRLGGNNEQFF | TGTGCCAGCAGTTTAAACCCCAGACTAGGAGGTAACAATGAGCAGTTCTTC
13 | TRBJ2-1 | many | . | TRBV11-2 | CASSLEPAGEQFF | TGTGCCAGCAGCTTAGAGCCAGCAGGTGAGCAGTTCTTC
13 | TRBJ2-1 | . | TRBD2 | TRBV2 | CASSALAGVEQFF | TGTGCCAGCAGTGCCCTAGCGGGAGTTGAGCAGTTCTTC
16 | TRBJ2-1 | . | TRBD2 | TRBV7-3 | CASSLMGTSGYNEQFF | TGTGCCAGCAGCTTAATGGGGACTAGCGGGTACAATGAGCAGTTCTTC
13 | TRBJ1-1 | many | . | TRBV3-1 | CASSQGGFSEAFF | TGTGCCAGCAGCCAAGGAGGGTTCTCTGAAGCTTTCTTT
17 | TRBJ2-1 | many | . | TRBV19 | CASSIDIGQGAYNEQFF | TGTGCCAGTAGTATAGATATCGGGCAGGGCGCCTACAATGAGCAGTTCTTC
14 | TRBJ2-3 | few | . | TRBV29-1 | CSSTRLGGTDTQYF | TGCAGCTCAACTCGTCTGGGGGGCACAGATACGCAGTATTTT
16 | TRBJ1-5 | many | . | TRBV15 | CATSKAGSTSNQPQHF | TGTGCCACCAGCAAAGCAGGTTCTACAAGCAATCAGCCCCAGCATTTT
16 | TRBJ1-2 | many | . | TRBV27 | CASSLRQGIANYGYTF | TGTGCCAGCAGTTTAAGGCAGGGGATAGCTAACTATGGCTACACCTTC
13 | TRBJ2-3 | many | . | TRBV7-3 | CASSTGGADTQYF | TGTGCCAGCAGCACAGGGGGGGCAGATACGCAGTATTTT